This T cell receptor beta chain emerged from a study of blood T cell repertoires in COVID-19. As for the study in general: COVID-19 samples from acute and convalescent phases originated in the United States, Italy and Spain. PBMCs, B-cell-depleted T cells, or T cells were the source of the cDNA or gDNA that made up the material.

Seattle enrolled patients during active infection and tracked them longitudinally. As processed by the authors: For nucleated cells, counts were estimated from reference gene primer amplification. Some clones are missing from TCRdb's copy, which holds only in-frame ones; the method was immunoSEQ multiplex PCR. D and trimming come from the DNA, and the V and J calls and clone size come from that table. The sample comprises 150,000 or so clones, about 92% of which are singletons, and approximately 2% rests with the top ten. This clone was detected once. CDR1 and CDR2 from the germline V gene are DFQATT and SNEGSKA (reference sequence). Trimming took off 3 bases at V and 0 bases at J, with 17 bases between the two ends. The CDR3 totals 16 residues.

V gene TRBV20-1 combines with J gene TRBJ1-1, with D unresolved. This TCR was recovered from a woman aged 55-70 years with COVID-19, enrolled during active disease. Sequencing was done on a sample of peripheral blood. The CDR3 region has the DNA TGCAGTGCTAGTCTCCCCCAGGCAGCTATGAACACTGAAGCTTTCTTT. Translating gives CSASLPQAAMNTEAFF.